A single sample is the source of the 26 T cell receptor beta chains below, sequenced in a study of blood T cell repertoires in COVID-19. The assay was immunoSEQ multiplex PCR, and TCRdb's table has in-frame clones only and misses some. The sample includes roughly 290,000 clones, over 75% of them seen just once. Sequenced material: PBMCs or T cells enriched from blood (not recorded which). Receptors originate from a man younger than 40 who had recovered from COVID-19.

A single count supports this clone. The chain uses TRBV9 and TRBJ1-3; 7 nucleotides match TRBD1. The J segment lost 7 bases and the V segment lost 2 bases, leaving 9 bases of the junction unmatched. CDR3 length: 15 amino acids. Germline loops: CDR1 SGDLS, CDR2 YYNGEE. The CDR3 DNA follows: TGTGCCAGCAGCGTGTACGACAGGGATCACAACACCATATATTTT. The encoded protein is CASSVYDRDHNTIYF.

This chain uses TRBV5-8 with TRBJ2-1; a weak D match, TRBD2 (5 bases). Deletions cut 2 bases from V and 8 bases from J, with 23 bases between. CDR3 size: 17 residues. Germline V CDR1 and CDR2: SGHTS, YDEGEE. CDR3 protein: CASSLTLRGPYFDEQFF. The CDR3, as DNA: TGTGCCAGCAGCTTAACGCTCCGAGGGCCTTATTTTGATGAGCAGTTCTTC.

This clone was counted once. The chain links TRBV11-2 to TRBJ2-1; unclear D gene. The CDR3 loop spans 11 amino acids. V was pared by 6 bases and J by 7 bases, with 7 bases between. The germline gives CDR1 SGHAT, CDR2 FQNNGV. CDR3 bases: TGTGCCAGCAGTCACGGGAATGAGCAGTTCTTC. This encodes CASSHGNEQFF. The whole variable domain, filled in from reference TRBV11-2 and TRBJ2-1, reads EAGVAQSPRYKIIEKRQSVAFWCNPISGHATLYWYQQILGQGPKLLIQFQNNGVVDDSQLPKDRFSAERLKGVDSTLKIQPAKLEDSAVYLCASSHGNEQFFGPGTRLTVL.

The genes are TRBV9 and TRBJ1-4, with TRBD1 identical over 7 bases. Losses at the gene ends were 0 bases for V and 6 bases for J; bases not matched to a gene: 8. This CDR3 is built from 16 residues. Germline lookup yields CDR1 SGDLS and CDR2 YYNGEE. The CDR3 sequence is CASSVGRGRVDEKLFF. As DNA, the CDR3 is TGTGCCAGCAGCGTAGGTAGGGGGCGCGTGGATGAAAAACTGTTTTTT.

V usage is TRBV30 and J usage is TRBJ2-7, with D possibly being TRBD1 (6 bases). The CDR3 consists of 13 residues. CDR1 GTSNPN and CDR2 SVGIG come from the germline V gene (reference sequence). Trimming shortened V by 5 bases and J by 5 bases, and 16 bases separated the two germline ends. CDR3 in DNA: TGTGCCTGGTCGGTACAGGGAACCGACGAGCAGTACTTC. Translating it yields CAWSVQGTDEQYF.

CDR3 in amino acids: CASSRTGGGGYNEQFF. The CDR3 DNA is TGTGCCAGCTCACGAACGGGCGGGGGGGGCTACAATGAGCAGTTCTTC. This sequence joins TRBV18 and TRBJ2-1; TRBD2 matches at 9 bases. The CDR3 consists of 16 residues. After removal of 4 bases from V and 3 bases from J, the junction contained 7 bases not matched to a gene. Germline-derived CDR1 and CDR2 are KGHSH and LQKENI.

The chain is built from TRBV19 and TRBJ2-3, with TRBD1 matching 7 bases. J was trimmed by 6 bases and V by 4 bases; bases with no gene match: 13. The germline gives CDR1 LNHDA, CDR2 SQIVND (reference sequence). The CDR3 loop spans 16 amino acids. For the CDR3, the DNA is TGTGCCAGTAGTAAGGCGGGCAGGGGGTCACCGGATACGCAGTATTTT. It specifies CASSKAGRGSPDTQYF.

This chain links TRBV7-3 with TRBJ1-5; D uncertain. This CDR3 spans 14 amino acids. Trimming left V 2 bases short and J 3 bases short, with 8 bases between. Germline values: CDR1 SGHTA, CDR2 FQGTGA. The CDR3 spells CASSLGQINQPQHF. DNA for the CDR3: TGTGCCAGCAGCTTAGGGCAGATCAATCAGCCCCAGCATTTT.

This chain's CDR3 is CASSQDRAGGTYNEQFF. CDR3 coding DNA: TGCGCCAGCAGCCAAGATCGGGCAGGGGGGACCTACAATGAGCAGTTCTTC. The chain couples TRBV4-1 to TRBJ2-1; possibly TRBD1 for D (7 bases). This CDR3 contains 17 residues. Between the trimmed V and J ends, which lost 0 bases and 2 bases, there was a span of 14 bases. Germline V gene lookup returns CDR1 MGHRA and CDR2 YSYEKL.

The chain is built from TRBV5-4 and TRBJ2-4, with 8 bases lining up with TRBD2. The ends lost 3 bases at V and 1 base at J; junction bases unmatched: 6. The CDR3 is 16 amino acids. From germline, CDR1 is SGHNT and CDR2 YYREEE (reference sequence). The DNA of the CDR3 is TGTGCCAGCAGCTCCGACGGGAGGGTCGCCAAAAACATTCAGTACTTC. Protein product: CASSSDGRVAKNIQYF.

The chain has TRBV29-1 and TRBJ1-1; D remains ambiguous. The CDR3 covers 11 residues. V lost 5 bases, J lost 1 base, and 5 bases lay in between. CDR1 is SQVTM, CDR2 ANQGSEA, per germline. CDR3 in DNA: TGCAGCGTTAGGAGGAACACTGAAGCTTTCTTT. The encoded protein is CSVRRNTEAFF.

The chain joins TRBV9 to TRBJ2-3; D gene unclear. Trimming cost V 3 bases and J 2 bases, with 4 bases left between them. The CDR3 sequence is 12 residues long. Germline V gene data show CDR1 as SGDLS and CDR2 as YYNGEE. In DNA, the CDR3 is TGTGCCAGCAGCGCCCTCACAGATACGCAGTATTTT. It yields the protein CASSALTDTQYF.

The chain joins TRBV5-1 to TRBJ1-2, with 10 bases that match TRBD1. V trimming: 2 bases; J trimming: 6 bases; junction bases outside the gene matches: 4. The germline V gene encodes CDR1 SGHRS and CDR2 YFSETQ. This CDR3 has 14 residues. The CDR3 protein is CASSLRQGANGYTF. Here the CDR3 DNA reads TGCGCCAGCAGCTTAAGACAGGGGGCTAATGGCTACACCTTC.

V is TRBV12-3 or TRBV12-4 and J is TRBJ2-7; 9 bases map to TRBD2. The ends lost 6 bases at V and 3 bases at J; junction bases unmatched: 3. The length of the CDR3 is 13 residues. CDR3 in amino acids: CASRLSGGYEQYF. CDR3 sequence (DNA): TGTGCCAGCAGGCTTAGCGGGGGCTACGAGCAGTACTTC.

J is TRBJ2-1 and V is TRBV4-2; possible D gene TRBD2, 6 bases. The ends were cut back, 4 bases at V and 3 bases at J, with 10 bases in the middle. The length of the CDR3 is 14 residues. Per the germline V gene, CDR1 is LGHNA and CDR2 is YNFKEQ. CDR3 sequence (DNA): TGTGCCAGCAGCCCCTCGGGGGTCTACAATGAGCAGTTCTTC. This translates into CASSPSGVYNEQFF.

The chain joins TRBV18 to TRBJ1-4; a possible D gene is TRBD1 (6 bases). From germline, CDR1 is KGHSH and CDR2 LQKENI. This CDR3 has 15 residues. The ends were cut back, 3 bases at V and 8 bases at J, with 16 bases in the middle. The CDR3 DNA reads TGTGCCAGCTCACCTAATCACAGGGCAGGAGAAAAACTGTTTTTT. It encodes CASSPNHRAGEKLFF.

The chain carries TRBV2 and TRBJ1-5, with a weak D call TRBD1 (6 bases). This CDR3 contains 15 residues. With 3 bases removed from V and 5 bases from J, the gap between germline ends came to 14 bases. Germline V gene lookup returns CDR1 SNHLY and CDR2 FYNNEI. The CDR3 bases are TGTGCCAGCAGTGATATAGGGGGTCGTTATCAGCCCCAGCATTTT. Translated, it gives CASSDIGGRYQPQHF.

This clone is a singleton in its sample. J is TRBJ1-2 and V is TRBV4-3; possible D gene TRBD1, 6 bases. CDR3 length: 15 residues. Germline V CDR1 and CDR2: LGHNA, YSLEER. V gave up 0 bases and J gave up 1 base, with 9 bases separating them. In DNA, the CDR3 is TGCGCCAGCAGCCAAGATCCAGGGGATAACTATGGCTACACCTTC. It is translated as CASSQDPGDNYGYTF.

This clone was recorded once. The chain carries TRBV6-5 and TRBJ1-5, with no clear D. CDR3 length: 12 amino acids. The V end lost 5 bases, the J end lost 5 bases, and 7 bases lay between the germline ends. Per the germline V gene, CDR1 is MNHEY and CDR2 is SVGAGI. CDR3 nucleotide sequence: TGTGCCAGCAGTACAATCTATCAGCCCCAGCATTTT. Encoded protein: CASSTIYQPQHF.

This CDR3 is CASSFPSADTQYF. The CDR3 DNA reads as TGTGCCAGCAGCTTCCCTTCCGCAGATACGCAGTATTTT. The chain uses TRBV5-8 and TRBJ2-3; D is unclear. Trimming shortened V by 2 bases and J by 4 bases, and 8 bases separated the two germline ends. Per germline, CDR1 SGHTS and CDR2 YDEGEE. The CDR3 consists of 13 residues. Full variable domain (rest looked up from reference TRBV5-8 and TRBJ2-3): EAGVTQSPTHLIKTRGQQATLRCSPISGHTSVYWYQQALGLGLQFLLWYDEGEERNRGNFPPRFSGRQFPNYSSELNVNALELEDSALYLCASSFPSADTQYFGPGTRLTVL.

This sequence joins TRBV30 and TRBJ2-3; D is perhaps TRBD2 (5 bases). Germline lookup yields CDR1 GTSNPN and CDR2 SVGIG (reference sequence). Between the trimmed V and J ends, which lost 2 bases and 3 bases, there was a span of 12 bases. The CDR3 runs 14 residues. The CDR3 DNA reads TGTGCCTGGAGTCCGGGGATAAGAACAGATACGCAGTATTTT. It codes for CAWSPGIRTDTQYF.

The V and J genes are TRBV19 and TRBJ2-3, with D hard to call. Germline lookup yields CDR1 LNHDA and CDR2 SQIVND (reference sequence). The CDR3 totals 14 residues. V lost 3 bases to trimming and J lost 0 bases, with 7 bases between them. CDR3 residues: CASSMRSSTDTQYF. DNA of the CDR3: TGTGCCAGTAGTATGAGGAGTAGCACAGATACGCAGTATTTT.

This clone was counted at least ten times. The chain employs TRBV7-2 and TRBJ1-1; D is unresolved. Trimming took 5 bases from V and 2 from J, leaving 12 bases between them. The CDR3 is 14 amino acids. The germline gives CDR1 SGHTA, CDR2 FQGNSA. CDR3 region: CASSPGSVNTEAFF. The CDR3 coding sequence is TGTGCCAGCAGCCCGGGGAGCGTAAACACTGAAGCTTTCTTT.

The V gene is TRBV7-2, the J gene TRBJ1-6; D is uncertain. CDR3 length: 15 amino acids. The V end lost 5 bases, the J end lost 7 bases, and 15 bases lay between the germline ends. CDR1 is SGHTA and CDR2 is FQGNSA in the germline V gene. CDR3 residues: CASSQFPGTNSPLHF. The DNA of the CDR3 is TGTGCCAGCAGCCAGTTTCCGGGTACCAATTCACCCCTCCACTTT. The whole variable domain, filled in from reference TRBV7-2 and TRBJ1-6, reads GAGVSQSPSNKVTEKGKDVELRCDPISGHTALYWYRQSLGQGLEFLIYFQGNSAPDKSGLPSDRFSAERTGGSVSTLTIQRTQQEDSAVYLCASSQFPGTNSPLHFGNGTRLTVT.

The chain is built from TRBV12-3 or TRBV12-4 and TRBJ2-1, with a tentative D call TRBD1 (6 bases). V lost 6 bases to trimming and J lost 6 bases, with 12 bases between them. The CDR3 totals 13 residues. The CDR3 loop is CASSRQAPNEQFF. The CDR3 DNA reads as TGTGCCAGCAGCAGACAGGCTCCCAATGAGCAGTTCTTC.

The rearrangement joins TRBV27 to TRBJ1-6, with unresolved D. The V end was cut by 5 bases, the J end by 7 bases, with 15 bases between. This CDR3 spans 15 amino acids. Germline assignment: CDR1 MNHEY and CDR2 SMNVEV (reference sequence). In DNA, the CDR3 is TGTGCCAGCAGTCGTTCAGGAATCTCAAATTCACCCCTCCACTTT. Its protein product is CASSRSGISNSPLHF.